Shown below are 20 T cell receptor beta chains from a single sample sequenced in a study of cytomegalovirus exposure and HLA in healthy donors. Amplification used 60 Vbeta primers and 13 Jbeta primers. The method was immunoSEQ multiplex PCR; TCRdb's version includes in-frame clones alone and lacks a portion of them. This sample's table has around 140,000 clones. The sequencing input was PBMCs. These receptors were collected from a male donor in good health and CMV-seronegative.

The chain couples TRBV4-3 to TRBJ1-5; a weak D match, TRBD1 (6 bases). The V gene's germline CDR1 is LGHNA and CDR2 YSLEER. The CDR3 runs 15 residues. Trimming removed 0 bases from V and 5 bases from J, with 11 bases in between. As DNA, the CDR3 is TGCGCCAGCAGCCAAGAAACAGGGTGGGATCAGCCCCAGCATTTT. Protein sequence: CASSQETGWDQPQHF.

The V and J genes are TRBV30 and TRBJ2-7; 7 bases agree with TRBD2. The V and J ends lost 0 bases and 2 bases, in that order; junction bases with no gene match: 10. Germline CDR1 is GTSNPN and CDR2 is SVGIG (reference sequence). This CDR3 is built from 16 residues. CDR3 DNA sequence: TGTGCCTGGAGTGTTGTGGGACTACAAATCGCCTACGAGCAGTACTTC. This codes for CAWSVVGLQIAYEQYF.

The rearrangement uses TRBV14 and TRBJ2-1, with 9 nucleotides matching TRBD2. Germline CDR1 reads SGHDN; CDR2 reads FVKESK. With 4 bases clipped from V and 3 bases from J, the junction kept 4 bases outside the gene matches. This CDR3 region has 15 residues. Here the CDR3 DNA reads TGTGCCAGCAGCCGCCTAGCGGGGATCTACAATGAGCAGTTCTTC. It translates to CASSRLAGIYNEQFF.

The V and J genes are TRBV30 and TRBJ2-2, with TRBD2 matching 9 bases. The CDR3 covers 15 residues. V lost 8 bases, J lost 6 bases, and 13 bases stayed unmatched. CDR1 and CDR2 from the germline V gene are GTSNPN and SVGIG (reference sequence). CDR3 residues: CAALVIAGEAGELFF. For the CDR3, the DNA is TGTGCCGCCCTCGTAATAGCGGGGGAGGCCGGGGAGCTGTTTTTT.

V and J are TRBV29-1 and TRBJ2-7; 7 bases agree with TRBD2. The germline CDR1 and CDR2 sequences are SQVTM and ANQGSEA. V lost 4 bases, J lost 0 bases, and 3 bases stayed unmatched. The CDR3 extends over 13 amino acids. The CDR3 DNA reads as TGCAGCGTTGGCCCTAGCGGCTCCTACGAGCAGTACTTC. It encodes CSVGPSGSYEQYF.

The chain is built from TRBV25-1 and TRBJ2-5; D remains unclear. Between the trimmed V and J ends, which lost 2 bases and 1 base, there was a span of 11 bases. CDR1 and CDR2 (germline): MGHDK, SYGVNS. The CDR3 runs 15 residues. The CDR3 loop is CASSEVNSRQETQYF. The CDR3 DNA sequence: TGTGCCAGCAGTGAAGTCAACAGTCGCCAAGAGACCCAGTACTTC.

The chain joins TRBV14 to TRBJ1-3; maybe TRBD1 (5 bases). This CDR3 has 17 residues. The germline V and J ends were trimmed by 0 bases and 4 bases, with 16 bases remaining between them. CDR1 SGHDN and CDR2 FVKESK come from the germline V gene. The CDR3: CASSQDVRVAVGNTIYF. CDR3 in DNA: TGTGCCAGCAGCCAAGACGTCAGGGTAGCAGTCGGAAACACCATATATTTT.

The CDR3 region is CASSRDSMNTEAFF. The CDR3 DNA reads as TGTGCCAGCAGCCGGGACAGCATGAACACTGAAGCTTTCTTT. This chain joins TRBV7-2 and TRBJ1-1; 7 nucleotides line up with TRBD1. The germline gives CDR1 SGHTA, CDR2 FQGNSA. The CDR3 covers 14 residues. The V segment lost 5 bases and the J segment 0 bases; nucleotides outside the gene matches: 3.

The CDR3 DNA is TGCGCCAGCAGCCAGAACTCCTACGAGCAGTACTTC. Protein: CASSQNSYEQYF. The rearrangement links TRBV5-1 to TRBJ2-7; D not resolved. Trimming shortened V by 4 bases and J by 0 bases, and 5 bases separated the two germline ends. This CDR3 is built from 12 residues. Germline CDR1 reads SGHRS; CDR2 reads YFSETQ. The complete variable domain, with remaining parts taken from reference TRBV5-1 and TRBJ2-7, reads KAGVTQTPRYLIKTRGQQVTLSCSPISGHRSVSWYQQTPGQGLQFLFEYFSETQRNKGNFPGRFSGRQFSNSRSEMNVSTLELGDSALYLCASSQNSYEQYFGPGTRLTVT.

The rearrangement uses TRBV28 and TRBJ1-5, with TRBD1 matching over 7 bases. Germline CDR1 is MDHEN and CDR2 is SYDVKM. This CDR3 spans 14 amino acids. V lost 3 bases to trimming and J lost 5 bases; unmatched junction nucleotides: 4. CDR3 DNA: TGTGCCAGCAGTTTCGGGAGGGGGCATCAGCCCCAGCATTTT. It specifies CASSFGRGHQPQHF.

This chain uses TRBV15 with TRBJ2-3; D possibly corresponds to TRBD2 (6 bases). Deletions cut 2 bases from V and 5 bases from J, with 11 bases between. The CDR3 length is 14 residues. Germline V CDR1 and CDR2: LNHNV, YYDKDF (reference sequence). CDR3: CATSRTRGLDTQYF. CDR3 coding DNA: TGTGCCACCAGCAGAACCCGGGGACTAGATACGCAGTATTTT.

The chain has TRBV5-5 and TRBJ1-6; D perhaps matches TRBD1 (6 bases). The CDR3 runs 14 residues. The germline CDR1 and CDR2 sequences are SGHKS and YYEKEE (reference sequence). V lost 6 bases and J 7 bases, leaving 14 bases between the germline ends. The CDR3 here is CASTWGQINSPLHF. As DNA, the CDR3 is TGTGCCAGCACCTGGGGACAAATCAATTCACCCCTCCACTTT.

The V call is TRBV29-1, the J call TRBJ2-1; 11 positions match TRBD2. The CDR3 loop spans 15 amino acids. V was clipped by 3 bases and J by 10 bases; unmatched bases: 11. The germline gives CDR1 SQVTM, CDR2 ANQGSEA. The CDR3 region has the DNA TGCAGCGTTGATCCGGCTAGCGGGGGGACAAAAGAGCAGTTCTTC. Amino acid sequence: CSVDPASGGTKEQFF.

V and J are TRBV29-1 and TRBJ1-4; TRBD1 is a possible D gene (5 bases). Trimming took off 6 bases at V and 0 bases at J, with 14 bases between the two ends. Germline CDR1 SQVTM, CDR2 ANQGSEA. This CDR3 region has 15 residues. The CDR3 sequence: CSVRRDGATNEKLFF. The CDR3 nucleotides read TGCAGCGTGCGGCGGGACGGTGCAACTAATGAAAAACTGTTTTTT.

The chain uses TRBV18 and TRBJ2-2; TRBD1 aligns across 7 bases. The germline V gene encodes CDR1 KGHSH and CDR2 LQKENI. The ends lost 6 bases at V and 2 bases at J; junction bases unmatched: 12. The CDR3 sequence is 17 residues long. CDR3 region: CASSPVGQALNTGELFF. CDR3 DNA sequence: TGTGCCAGCTCCCCCGTCGGACAGGCCCTCAACACCGGGGAGCTGTTTTTT.

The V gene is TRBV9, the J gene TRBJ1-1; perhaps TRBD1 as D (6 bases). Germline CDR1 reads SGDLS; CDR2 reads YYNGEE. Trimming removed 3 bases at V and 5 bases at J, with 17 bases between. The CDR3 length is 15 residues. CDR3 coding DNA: TGTGCCAGCAGCGCAACTACAGGGCTTCAAACTGAAGCTTTCTTT. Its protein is CASSATTGLQTEAFF.

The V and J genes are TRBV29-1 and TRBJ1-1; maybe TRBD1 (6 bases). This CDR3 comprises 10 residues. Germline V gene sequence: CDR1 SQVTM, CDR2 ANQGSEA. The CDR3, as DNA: TGCACGGGAGGGGGCACTGAAGCTTTCTTT. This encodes CTGGGTEAFF.

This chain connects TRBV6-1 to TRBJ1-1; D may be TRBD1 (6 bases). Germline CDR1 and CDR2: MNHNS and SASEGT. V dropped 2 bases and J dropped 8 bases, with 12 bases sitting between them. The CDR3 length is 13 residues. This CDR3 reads CASSEMGRGEAFF. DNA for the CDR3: TGTGCCAGCAGTGAAATGGGTAGGGGGGAAGCTTTCTTT.

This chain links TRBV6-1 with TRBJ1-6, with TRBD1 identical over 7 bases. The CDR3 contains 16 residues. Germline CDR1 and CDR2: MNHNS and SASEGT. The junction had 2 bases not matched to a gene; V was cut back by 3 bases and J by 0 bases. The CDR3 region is CASSETGSSYNSPLHF. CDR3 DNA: TGTGCCAGCAGTGAGACAGGGAGCTCCTATAATTCACCCCTCCACTTT.

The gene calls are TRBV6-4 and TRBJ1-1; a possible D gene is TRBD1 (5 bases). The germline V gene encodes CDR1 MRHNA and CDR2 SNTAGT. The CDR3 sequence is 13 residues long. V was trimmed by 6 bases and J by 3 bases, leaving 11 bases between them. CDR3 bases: TGTGCCAGCAGCGCGGGGGAGCACACTGAAGCTTTCTTT. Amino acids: CASSAGEHTEAFF.